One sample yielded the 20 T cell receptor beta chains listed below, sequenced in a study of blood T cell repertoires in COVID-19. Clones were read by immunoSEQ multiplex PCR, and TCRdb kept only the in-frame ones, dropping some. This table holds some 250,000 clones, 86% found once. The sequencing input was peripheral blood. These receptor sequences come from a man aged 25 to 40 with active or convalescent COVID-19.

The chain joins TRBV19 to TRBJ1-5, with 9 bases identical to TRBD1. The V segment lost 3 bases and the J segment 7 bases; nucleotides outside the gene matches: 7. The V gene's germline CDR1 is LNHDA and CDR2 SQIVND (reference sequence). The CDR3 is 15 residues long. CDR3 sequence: CASSMVGQGGQPQHF. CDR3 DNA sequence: TGTGCCAGTAGTATGGTGGGACAGGGTGGACAGCCCCAGCATTTT.

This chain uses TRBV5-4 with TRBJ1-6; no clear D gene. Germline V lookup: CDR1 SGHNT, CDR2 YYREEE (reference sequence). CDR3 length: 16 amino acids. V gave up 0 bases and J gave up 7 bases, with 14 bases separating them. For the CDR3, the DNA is TGTGCCAGCAGCTTGGTCGGTGAAGCTATCAATTCACCCCTCCACTTT. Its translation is CASSLVGEAINSPLHF.

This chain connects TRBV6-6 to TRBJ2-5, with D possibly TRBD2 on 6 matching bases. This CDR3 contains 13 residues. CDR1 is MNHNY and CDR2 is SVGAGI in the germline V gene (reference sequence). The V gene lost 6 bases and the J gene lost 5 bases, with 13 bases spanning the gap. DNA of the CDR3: TGTGCCAGCAGCCTCGGGACTCTGGAGACCCAGTACTTC. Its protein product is CASSLGTLETQYF.

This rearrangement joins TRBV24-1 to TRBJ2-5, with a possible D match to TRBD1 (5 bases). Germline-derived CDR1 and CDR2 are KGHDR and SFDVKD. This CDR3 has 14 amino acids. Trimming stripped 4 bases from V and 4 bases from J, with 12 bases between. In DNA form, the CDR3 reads TGTGCCACCAGTGACCCCGAGCAGGGAGAGACCCAGTACTTC. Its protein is CATSDPEQGETQYF.

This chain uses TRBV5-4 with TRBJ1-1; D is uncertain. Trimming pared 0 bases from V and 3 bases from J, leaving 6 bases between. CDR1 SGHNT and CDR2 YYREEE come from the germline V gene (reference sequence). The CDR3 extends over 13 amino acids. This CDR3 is CASSLDGHTEAFF. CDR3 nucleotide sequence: TGTGCCAGCAGCTTGGACGGTCACACTGAAGCTTTCTTT.

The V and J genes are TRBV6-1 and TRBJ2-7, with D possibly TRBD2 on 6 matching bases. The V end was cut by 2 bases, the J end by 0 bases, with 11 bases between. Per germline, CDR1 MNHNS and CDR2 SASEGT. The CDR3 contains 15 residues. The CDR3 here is CASSETWRGSYEQYF. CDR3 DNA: TGTGCCAGCAGTGAAACTTGGCGGGGCTCCTACGAGCAGTACTTC.

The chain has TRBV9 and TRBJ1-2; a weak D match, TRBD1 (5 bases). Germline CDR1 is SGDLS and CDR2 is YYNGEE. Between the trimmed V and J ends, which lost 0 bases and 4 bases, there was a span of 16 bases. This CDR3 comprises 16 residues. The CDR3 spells CASSVAVKGSSYGYTF. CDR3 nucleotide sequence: TGTGCCAGCAGCGTAGCGGTTAAGGGGTCTTCCTATGGCTACACCTTC.

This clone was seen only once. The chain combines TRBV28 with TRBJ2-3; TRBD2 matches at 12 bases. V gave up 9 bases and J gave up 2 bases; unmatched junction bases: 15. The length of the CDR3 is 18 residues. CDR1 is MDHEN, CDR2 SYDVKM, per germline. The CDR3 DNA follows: TGTGCCAGTACAACTCCGACTAGCGGGGGTGCCTCCACAGATACGCAGTATTTT. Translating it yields CASTTPTSGGASTDTQYF.

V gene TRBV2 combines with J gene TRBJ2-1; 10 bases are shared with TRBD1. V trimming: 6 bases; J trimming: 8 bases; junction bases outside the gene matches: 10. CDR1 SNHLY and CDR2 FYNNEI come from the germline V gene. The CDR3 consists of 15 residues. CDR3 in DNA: TGTGCCAGCAGCCATGACAGGGGGCGCCCCGATGAGCAGTTCTTC. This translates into CASSHDRGRPDEQFF.

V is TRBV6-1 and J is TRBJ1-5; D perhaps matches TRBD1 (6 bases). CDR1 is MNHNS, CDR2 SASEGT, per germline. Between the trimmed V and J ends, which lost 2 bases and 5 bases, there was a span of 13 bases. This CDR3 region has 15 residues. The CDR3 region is CASSESRGQDQPQHF. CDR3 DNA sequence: TGTGCCAGCAGTGAATCCAGGGGCCAGGATCAGCCCCAGCATTTT.

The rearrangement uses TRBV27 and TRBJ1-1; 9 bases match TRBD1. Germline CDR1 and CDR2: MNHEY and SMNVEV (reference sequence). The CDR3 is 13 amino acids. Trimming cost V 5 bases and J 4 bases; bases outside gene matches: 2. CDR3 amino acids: CASSPGQGTEAFF. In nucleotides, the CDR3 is TGTGCCAGCAGTCCGGGACAGGGCACTGAAGCTTTCTTT.

DNA of the CDR3: TGTGCCAGCAGTCGAAACAGGGATACTAACTATGGCTACACCTTC. Residues: CASSRNRDTNYGYTF. The chain carries TRBV27 and TRBJ1-2, with D possibly matching TRBD1 (6 bases). Per germline, CDR1 MNHEY and CDR2 SMNVEV (reference sequence). The CDR3 has 15 amino acids. V lost 5 bases and J lost 0, with 13 bases in between.

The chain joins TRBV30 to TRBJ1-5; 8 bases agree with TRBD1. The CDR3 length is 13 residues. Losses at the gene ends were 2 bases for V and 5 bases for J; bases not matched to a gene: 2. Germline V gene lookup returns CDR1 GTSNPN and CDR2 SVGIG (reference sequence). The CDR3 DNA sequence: TGTGCCTGGAGTCTGACAGGGGATCAGCCCCAGCATTTT. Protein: CAWSLTGDQPQHF.

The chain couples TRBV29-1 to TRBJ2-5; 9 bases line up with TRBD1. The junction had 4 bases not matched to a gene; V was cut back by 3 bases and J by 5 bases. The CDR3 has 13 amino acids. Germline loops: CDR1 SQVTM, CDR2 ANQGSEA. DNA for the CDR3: TGCAGCGTTGATCCACAGGGGGCCGAGACCCAGTACTTC. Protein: CSVDPQGAETQYF.

The CDR3 DNA sequence: TGTGCCACCAGCAGAGACGGGGGTGGGGAACAGCCCCAGCATTTT. Protein: CATSRDGGGEQPQHF. V is TRBV15 and J is TRBJ1-5, with D possibly being TRBD1 (5 bases). Germline lookup yields CDR1 LNHNV and CDR2 YYDKDF (reference sequence). Trimming removed 0 bases at V and 7 bases at J, with 13 bases between. CDR3 size: 15 residues.

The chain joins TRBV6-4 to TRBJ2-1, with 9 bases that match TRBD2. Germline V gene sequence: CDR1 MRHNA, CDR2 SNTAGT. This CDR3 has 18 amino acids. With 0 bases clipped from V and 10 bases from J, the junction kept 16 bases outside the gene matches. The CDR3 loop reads CASSDSWLGSGGPKEQFF. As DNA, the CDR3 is TGTGCCAGCAGTGACTCATGGTTGGGCAGCGGGGGGCCAAAGGAGCAGTTCTTC.

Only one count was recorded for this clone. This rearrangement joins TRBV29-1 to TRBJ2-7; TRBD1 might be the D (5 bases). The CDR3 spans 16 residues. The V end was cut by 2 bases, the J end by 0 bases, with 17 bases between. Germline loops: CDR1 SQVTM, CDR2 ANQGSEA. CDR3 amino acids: CSVETTSGKFSYEQYF. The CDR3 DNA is TGCAGCGTTGAAACCACCTCAGGGAAATTCTCCTACGAGCAGTACTTC.

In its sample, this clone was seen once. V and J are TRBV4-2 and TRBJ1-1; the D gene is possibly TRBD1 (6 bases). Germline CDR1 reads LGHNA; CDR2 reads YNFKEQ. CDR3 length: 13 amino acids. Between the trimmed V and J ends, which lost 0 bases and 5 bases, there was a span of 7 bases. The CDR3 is CASSQDTGTEAFF. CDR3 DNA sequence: TGTGCCAGCAGCCAAGATACAGGGACTGAAGCTTTCTTT.

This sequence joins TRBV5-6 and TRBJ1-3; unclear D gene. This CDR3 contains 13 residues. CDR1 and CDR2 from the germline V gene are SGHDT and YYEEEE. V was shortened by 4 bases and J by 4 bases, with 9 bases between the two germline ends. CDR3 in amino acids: CASSPTKGNTIYF. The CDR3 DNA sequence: TGTGCCAGCAGCCCGACAAAAGGAAACACCATATATTTT.

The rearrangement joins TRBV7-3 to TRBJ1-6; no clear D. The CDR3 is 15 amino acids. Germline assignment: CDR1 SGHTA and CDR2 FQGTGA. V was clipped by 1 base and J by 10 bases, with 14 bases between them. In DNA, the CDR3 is TGTGCCAGCAGCTTAAGGCACCGGGGAGGGTCACCCCTCCACTTT. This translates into CASSLRHRGGSPLHF.